This paragraph covers one T cell receptor (beta chain) sequence. The data originate from a study of blood T cell repertoires in COVID-19. Per the original data handling: Quantification of nucleated cells was approximated via reference gene primer amplification. Produced via immunoSEQ multiplex PCR; TCRdb's table is partial and in-frame only. V, J and clone size were drawn from that table, and D and trimming were deduced from the DNA. In the table there are 95,000 to 100,000 clones, 91% of which are singletons. This CDR3 comprises 11 residues. V gave up 11 bases and J gave up 6 bases, with 13 bases separating them. From germline, CDR1 is MDHEN and CDR2 SYDVKM.

This receptor was obtained from a man in his fifties or sixties with acute or convalescent COVID-19. Input material: peripheral blood. The chain employs TRBV28 and TRBJ1-2; D gene ambiguous. The CDR3 region has the DNA TGTGCCGGGCCCCCCCAGGATGGCTACACCTTC. Amino acids: CAGPPQDGYTF.